Many counts were recorded for the clone carrying this TCR beta chain. Deletions cut 0 bases from V and 14 bases from J, with 14 bases between. This CDR3 has 12 amino acids. Germline V lookup: CDR1 DFQATT, CDR2 SNEGSKA (reference sequence). Using its own MiXCR run on the reads, TCRdb lists one record per CDR3 protein. The sample lists 45,000 to 55,000 distinct CDR3 sequences, 6% to 9.5% occurring once. The data were taken from a study of patients with pleural tuberculosis. The sequence derives from a human donor with pleural tuberculosis. The chain recombines TRBV20-1 with TRBJ2-1, with D perhaps assigned TRBD1 or TRBD2 (5 bases each). The CDR3 DNA reads as TGCAGTGCTAGAGATGAGGGGACCGGGGAGTTCTTC. Its translation is CSARDEGTGEFF.